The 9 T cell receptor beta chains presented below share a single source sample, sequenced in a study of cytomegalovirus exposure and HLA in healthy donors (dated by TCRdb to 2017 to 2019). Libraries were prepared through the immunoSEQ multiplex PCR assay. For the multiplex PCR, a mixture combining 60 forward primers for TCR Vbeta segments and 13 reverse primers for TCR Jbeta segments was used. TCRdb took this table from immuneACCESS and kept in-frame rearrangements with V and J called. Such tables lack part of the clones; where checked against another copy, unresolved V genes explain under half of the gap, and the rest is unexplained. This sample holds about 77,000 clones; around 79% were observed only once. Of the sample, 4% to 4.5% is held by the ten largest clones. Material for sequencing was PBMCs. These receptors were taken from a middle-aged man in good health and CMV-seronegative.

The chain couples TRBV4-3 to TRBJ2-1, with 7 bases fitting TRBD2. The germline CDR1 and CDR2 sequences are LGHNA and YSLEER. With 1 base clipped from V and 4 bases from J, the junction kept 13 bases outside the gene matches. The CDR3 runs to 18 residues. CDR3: CASSQGNRPGLSYNEQFF. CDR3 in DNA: TGCGCCAGCAGCCAAGGCAATAGACCGGGACTATCTTACAATGAGCAGTTCTTC.

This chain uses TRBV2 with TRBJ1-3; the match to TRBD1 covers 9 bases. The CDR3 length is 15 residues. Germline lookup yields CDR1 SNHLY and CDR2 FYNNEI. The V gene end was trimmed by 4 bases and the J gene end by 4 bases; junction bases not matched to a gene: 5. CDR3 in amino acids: CASSGTGVMGNTIYF. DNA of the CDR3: TGTGCCAGCAGTGGGACAGGGGTAATGGGAAACACCATATATTTT.

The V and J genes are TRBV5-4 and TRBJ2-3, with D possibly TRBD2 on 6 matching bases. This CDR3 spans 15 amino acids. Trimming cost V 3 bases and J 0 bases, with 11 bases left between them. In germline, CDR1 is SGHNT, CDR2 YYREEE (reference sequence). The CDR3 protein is CASSSTGTSTDTQYF. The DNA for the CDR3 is TGTGCCAGCAGCTCGACCGGGACTAGCACAGATACGCAGTATTTT.

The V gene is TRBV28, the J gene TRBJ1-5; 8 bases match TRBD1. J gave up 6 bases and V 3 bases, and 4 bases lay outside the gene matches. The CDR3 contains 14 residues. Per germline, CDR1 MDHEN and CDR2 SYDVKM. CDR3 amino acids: CASSLPGGGQPQHF. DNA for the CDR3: TGTGCCAGCAGTTTGCCAGGGGGCGGTCAGCCCCAGCATTTT.

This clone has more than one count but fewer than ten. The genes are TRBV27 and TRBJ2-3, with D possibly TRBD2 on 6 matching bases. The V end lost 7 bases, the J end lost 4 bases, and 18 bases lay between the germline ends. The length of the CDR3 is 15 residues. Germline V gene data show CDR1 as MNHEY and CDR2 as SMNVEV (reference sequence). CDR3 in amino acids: CASTHYGGAPDTQYF. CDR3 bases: TGTGCCAGCACCCATTACGGGGGAGCACCAGATACGCAGTATTTT.

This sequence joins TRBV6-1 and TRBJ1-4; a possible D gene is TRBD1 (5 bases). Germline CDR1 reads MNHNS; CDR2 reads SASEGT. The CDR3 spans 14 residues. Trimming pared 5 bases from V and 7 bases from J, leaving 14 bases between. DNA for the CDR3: TGTGCCAGCAGTCGACAACCCGGGGGTGAAAAACTGTTTTTT. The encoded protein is CASSRQPGGEKLFF.

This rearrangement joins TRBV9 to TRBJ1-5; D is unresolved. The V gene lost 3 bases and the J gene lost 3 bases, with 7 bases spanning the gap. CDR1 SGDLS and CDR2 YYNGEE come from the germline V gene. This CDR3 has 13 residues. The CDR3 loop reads CASSAGINQPQHF. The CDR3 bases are TGTGCCAGCAGCGCGGGGATCAATCAGCCCCAGCATTTT.

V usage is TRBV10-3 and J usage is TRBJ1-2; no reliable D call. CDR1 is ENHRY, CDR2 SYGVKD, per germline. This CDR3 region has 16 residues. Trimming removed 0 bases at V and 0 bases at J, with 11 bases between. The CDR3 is CAISESWAVPNYGYTF. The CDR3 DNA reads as TGTGCCATCAGTGAGTCCTGGGCAGTTCCTAACTATGGCTACACCTTC.

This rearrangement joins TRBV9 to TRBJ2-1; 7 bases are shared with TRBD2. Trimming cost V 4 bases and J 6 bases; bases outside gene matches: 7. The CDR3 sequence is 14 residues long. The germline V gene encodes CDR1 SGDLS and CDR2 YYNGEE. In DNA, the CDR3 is TGTGCCAGCAGCCCCTCCGGGACTATCAATGAGCAGTTCTTC. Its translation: CASSPSGTINEQFF.